This T cell receptor beta chain was identified in a study of blood T cells in healthy people across ages. Broader study findings: Per-million-T-cell TCR beta diversity fell roughly linearly with age. More naive CD4+ cells and higher diversity were found in long-lived than in aged donors.

A J-beta primer mix and a sample-barcoded 5' primer were used in a second PCR of roughly 7 to 12 cycles. Using its own MiXCR run on the 5' RACE reads, TCRdb lists one record per CDR3 protein. The sample records approximately 1.5 million distinct CDR3 sequences, 34% being singletons. In regard to this clonotype: What it recognizes is unknown. Compared with germline, one end of the junction differs, possibly owing to a read error.

The CDR3 spans 14 residues. CDR1 ENHRY and CDR2 SYGVKD come from the germline V gene. Sequenced input: blood. The chain couples TRBV10-3 to TRBJ1-4, with a possible D match to TRBD1 (5 bases). This clonotype was obtained from a woman between 25 and 40 years old in good health. CDR3 sequence: CAISDVRTNEKRFF. In nucleotides, the CDR3 is TGTGCCATCAGTGATGTAAGGACAAATGAAAAACGGTTTTTT.